The sequence of this T cell receptor (beta chain) was determined in a study of blood T cell repertoires in COVID-19. V lost 5 bases and J lost 4; bases outside the gene matches: 8. Germline V gene data show CDR1 as MNHEY and CDR2 as SMNVEV (reference sequence). The CDR3 is made up of 15 amino acids. Repertoires were generated with immunoSEQ multiplex PCR, while TCRdb's copy carries only in-frame clones and drops some. The sample contains about 400,000 clones, over 85% of which appear only once. The sample taken for sequencing was PBMCs or T cells enriched from blood (not recorded which). This chain uses TRBV27 with TRBJ2-1, with TRBD1 identical over 7 bases. This receptor was identified in a woman in her twenties or thirties who had recovered from COVID-19. This CDR3 is CASSRPGQHYNEQFF. DNA for the CDR3: TGTGCCAGCAGTCGGCCGGGACAGCATTACAATGAGCAGTTCTTC.